These 14 T cell receptor beta chains were all obtained from the same sample, sequenced in a study of blood T cell repertoires in COVID-19. Clones were read by immunoSEQ multiplex PCR, and TCRdb kept only the in-frame ones, dropping some. The sample holds 140,000 to 150,000 clones, approximately 90% seen once. Sequencing input: PBMCs or T cells enriched from blood (not recorded which). The source is a man in his fifties who had recovered from COVID-19.

This chain connects TRBV30 to TRBJ2-2; a possible D gene is TRBD1 (6 bases). Germline V gene lookup returns CDR1 GTSNPN and CDR2 SVGIG (reference sequence). The CDR3 spans 14 residues. Trimming cost V 7 bases and J 0 bases, with 12 bases left between them. The CDR3 nucleotides are TGTGCCTTCTCGCGACAGGCGAACACCGGGGAGCTGTTTTTT. Translating gives CAFSRQANTGELFF. Full variable domain (missing parts from reference TRBV30 and TRBJ2-2): SQTIHQWPATLVQPVGSPLSLECTVEGTSNPNLYWYRQAAGRGLQLLFYSVGIGQISSEVPQNLSASRPQDRQFILSSKKLLLSDSGFYLCAFSRQANTGELFFGEGSRLTVL.

This clone was observed once. The chain recombines TRBV24-1 with TRBJ2-5; the D gene is possibly TRBD2 (7 bases). This CDR3 has 13 amino acids. Per germline, CDR1 KGHDR and CDR2 SFDVKD. The germline V and J ends were trimmed by 3 bases and 7 bases, with 11 bases remaining between them. The CDR3 sequence is CATSDPGEGTQYF. The CDR3 DNA sequence: TGTGCCACCAGTGATCCAGGGGAGGGGACCCAGTACTTC.

The chain combines TRBV5-1 with TRBJ1-6; TRBD1 matches at 7 bases. The V gene's germline CDR1 is SGHRS and CDR2 YFSETQ. With V trimmed by 4 bases and J by 10 bases, 8 bases remained unmatched. The length of the CDR3 is 14 residues. The chain's CDR3 is CASSIDREYSPLHF. The CDR3 coding sequence is TGCGCCAGCAGCATCGACAGGGAGTACTCACCCCTCCACTTT.

In this sample, this clone turned up a few times. This sequence joins TRBV19 and TRBJ2-5; D remains ambiguous. V was shortened by 2 bases and J by 1 base, with 17 bases between the two germline ends. CDR1 and CDR2 from the germline V gene are LNHDA and SQIVND (reference sequence). CDR3 size: 17 residues. The DNA of the CDR3 is TGTGCCAGTAGTATAAGAGGTGAGATCCCATCCCAAGAGACCCAGTACTTC. Amino acids: CASSIRGEIPSQETQYF.

This clone was counted a single time. The chain carries TRBV5-5 and TRBJ2-7; no clear D. In germline, CDR1 is SGHKS, CDR2 YYEKEE (reference sequence). The CDR3 consists of 13 residues. The V gene lost 4 bases and the J gene lost 6 bases, with 14 bases spanning the gap. CDR3 coding DNA: TGTGCCAGCAGCCCAATAACGAGTCTCGAGCAGTACGTC. Its translation is CASSPITSLEQYV.

The chain recombines TRBV18 with TRBJ1-1, with D possibly being TRBD1 (6 bases). The CDR3 totals 15 residues. The germline gives CDR1 KGHSH, CDR2 LQKENI. The ends were cut back, 1 base at V and 4 bases at J, with 13 bases in the middle. CDR3 nucleotide sequence: TGTGCCAGCTCACCACGGGGGCTAGAAGGCACTGAAGCTTTCTTT. Its protein is CASSPRGLEGTEAFF.

The J gene is TRBJ1-5, the V gene TRBV5-1; 7 nucleotides agree with TRBD1. CDR3 length equals 15 residues. CDR1 is SGHRS and CDR2 is YFSETQ in the germline V gene. Trimming cost V 4 bases and J 0 bases; bases outside gene matches: 4. Written as DNA, the CDR3 is TGCGCCAGCAGCCCCGGGACAGTTAGCAATCAGCCCCAGCATTTT. Amino acids: CASSPGTVSNQPQHF.

V and J are TRBV28 and TRBJ1-2, with TRBD1 identical over 9 bases. The CDR3 covers 13 residues. With V trimmed by 5 bases and J by 6 bases, 4 bases remained unmatched. Germline CDR1 is MDHEN and CDR2 is SYDVKM. CDR3 sequence (DNA): TGTGCCAGCAGTACCAACAGGGGGCATGGCTACACCTTC. It is translated as CASSTNRGHGYTF.

The gene calls are TRBV6-5 and TRBJ1-2; TRBD1 matches at 7 bases. CDR1 and CDR2 (germline): MNHEY, SVGAGI. The trim removed 2 bases at V and 3 bases at J, leaving 3 bases unmatched. The CDR3 sequence is 14 residues long. The CDR3 DNA reads as TGTGCCAGCAGTTACCACGGGACAGACTATGGCTACACCTTC. Translated: CASSYHGTDYGYTF.

The rearrangement links TRBV6-1 to TRBJ1-5, with 9 positions matching TRBD1. This CDR3 spans 17 amino acids. Germline CDR1 and CDR2: MNHNS and SASEGT. V lost 1 base, J lost 9 bases, and 13 bases stayed unmatched. CDR3 amino acids: CASSEGDREVLGGPQHF. CDR3 sequence (DNA): TGTGCCAGCAGTGAAGGGGACAGGGAAGTTCTGGGGGGGCCCCAGCATTTT.

This clone has more than one count but fewer than ten. The chain uses TRBV7-2 and TRBJ1-1, with TRBD1 as a possible D gene (6 bases). V gave up 0 bases and J gave up 3 bases, with 17 bases separating them. The CDR3 sequence is 17 residues long. Germline V gene lookup returns CDR1 SGHTA and CDR2 FQGNSA. This chain's CDR3 is CASSLAGAGEADTEAFF. The CDR3 DNA reads TGTGCCAGCAGCTTAGCGGGGGCGGGGGAGGCGGACACTGAAGCTTTCTTT.

This chain links TRBV11-2 with TRBJ2-7, with TRBD1 matching 7 bases. The CDR3 runs to 14 residues. V dropped 6 bases and J dropped 2; count of bases not matched to a gene: 7. Germline CDR1 is SGHAT and CDR2 is FQNNGV. Here the CDR3 reads CASSTGTATYEQYF. The CDR3 DNA reads TGTGCCAGCAGTACCGGGACAGCCACCTACGAGCAGTACTTC.

CDR3 nucleotides: TGTGCCAGCAGCGTGTACACAGGGAAAGCTTTCTTT. Translation gives CASSVYTGKAFF. V usage is TRBV9 and J usage is TRBJ1-1; a possible D gene is TRBD1 (6 bases). The CDR3 consists of 12 residues. V was cut by 2 bases and J by 9 bases, with 11 bases left in between. In germline, CDR1 is SGDLS, CDR2 YYNGEE.

The CDR3 loop reads CASSQDSGRSYNEQFF. CDR3 bases: TGCGCCAGCAGCCAAGACAGCGGGAGATCCTACAATGAGCAGTTCTTC. The chain carries TRBV4-1 and TRBJ2-1; TRBD2 agrees at 8 bases. CDR1 MGHRA and CDR2 YSYEKL come from the germline V gene. With V trimmed by 0 bases and J by 1 base, 2 bases remained unmatched. The CDR3 sequence is 16 residues long.